This TCR beta chain was found in a study of T cell changes during pregnancy in multiple sclerosis. The CDR3 has 14 amino acids. The ends lost 1 base at V and 3 bases at J; junction bases unmatched: 0. Germline-derived CDR1 and CDR2 are SGHRS and YFSETQ. TCRdb's copy holds only in-frame clones and misses some; the assay was immunoSEQ multiplex PCR. The sample records roughly 75,000 clones, approximately 90% being singletons. V usage is TRBV5-1 and J usage is TRBJ2-2; 7 bases line up with TRBD1. This clonotype was sampled from a female donor with multiple sclerosis, enrolled in a pregnancy study. Sequences were derived from peripheral blood, sampled before pregnancy. CDR3 in DNA: TGCGCCAGCAGCTTGCAGGGGGACACCGGGGAGCTGTTTTTT. The encoded protein is CASSLQGDTGELFF.